The 22 T cell receptor beta chains below come from one sample, sequenced in a study of blood T cell repertoires in COVID-19. Profiling relied on immunoSEQ multiplex PCR, and the TCRdb table lists in-frame clones only, not all of them. The sample lists fewer than 350,000 clones; approximately 85% were seen once. Material: PBMCs or T cells enriched from blood (not recorded which). The receptors stem from a young man who had recovered from COVID-19.

This rearrangement joins TRBV9 to TRBJ2-2, with D possibly matching TRBD1 (6 bases). The length of the CDR3 is 17 residues. Germline V gives CDR1 SGDLS, CDR2 YYNGEE. Trimming pared 3 bases from V and 4 bases from J, leaving 19 bases between. CDR3 coding DNA: TGTGCCAGCAGCGGGGGGCCGGGACGCGACCTCACCGGGGAGCTGTTTTTT. The encoded protein is CASSGGPGRDLTGELFF.

This clone was observed a handful of times. The CDR3 sequence is CASSLGAGDTIYF. CDR3 coding DNA: TGCGCCAGCAGCTTGGGTGCGGGAGACACCATATATTTT. The V call is TRBV5-1, the J call TRBJ1-3; D is ambiguous. Trimming stripped 0 bases from V and 8 bases from J, with 9 bases between. From germline, CDR1 is SGHRS and CDR2 YFSETQ. This CDR3 region has 13 residues.

The rearrangement uses TRBV19 and TRBJ1-3; a possible D gene is TRBD1 (5 bases). This CDR3 is built from 14 residues. Trimming removed 7 bases at V and 5 bases at J, with 15 bases between. Germline V gene lookup returns CDR1 LNHDA and CDR2 SQIVND (reference sequence). The CDR3: CASKSTPGRNTIYF. CDR3 nucleotide sequence: TGTGCCAGTAAGTCGACCCCAGGGCGAAACACCATATATTTT.

The chain links TRBV27 to TRBJ1-2, with D possibly being TRBD1 (6 bases). CDR3 length equals 13 residues. Deletions cut 6 bases from V and 2 bases from J, with 10 bases between. Germline CDR1 MNHEY, CDR2 SMNVEV (reference sequence). For the CDR3, the DNA is TGTGCCAGCAGATCGGGACACAACTATGGCTACACCTTC. Translation gives CASRSGHNYGYTF.

The count of this clone is one. This chain connects TRBV4-1 to TRBJ1-2; 7 bases are shared with TRBD1. The CDR3 is 16 residues long. The germline V gene has CDR1 MGHRA and CDR2 YSYEKL. V lost 1 base to trimming and J lost 0 bases; unmatched junction nucleotides: 5. The CDR3 DNA follows: TGCGCCAGCAGCCAAGCCTCCGGGACAGCTAACTATGGCTACACCTTC. Its protein product is CASSQASGTANYGYTF.

The gene calls are TRBV9 and TRBJ2-1; maybe TRBD2 (6 bases). Trimming removed 3 bases from V and 10 bases from J, with 17 bases in between. This CDR3 is 14 amino acids long. Germline CDR1 reads SGDLS; CDR2 reads YYNGEE. The CDR3 DNA follows: TGTGCCAGCAGCGACCCGGGACTCGAACAGGAGCAGTTCTTC. It translates to CASSDPGLEQEQFF.

The rearrangement links TRBV5-4 to TRBJ2-5; D is undetermined. V was pared by 1 base and J by 2 bases, with 9 bases between. The CDR3 spans 14 residues. Germline-derived CDR1 and CDR2 are SGHNT and YYREEE (reference sequence). CDR3 sequence (DNA): TGTGCCAGCAGCTTGCTGCCGGAGCAAGAGACCCAGTACTTC. Its protein is CASSLLPEQETQYF. The full variable domain, completed using reference TRBV5-4 and TRBJ2-5, is ETGVTQSPTHLIKTRGQQVTLRCSSQSGHNTVSWYQQALGQGPQFIFQYYREEENGRGNFPPRFSGLQFPNYSSELNVNALELDDSALYLCASSLLPEQETQYFGPGTRLLVL.

V and J are TRBV24-1 and TRBJ2-1, with D perhaps TRBD2 (5 bases). Germline-derived CDR1 and CDR2 are KGHDR and SFDVKD. CDR3 size: 15 residues. Trimming shortened V by 4 bases and J by 8 bases, and 17 bases separated the two germline ends. DNA of the CDR3: TGTGCCACCAGTGAAAAGGACTCAAACAGCCATGAGCAGTTCTTC. Translation: CATSEKDSNSHEQFF.

This clone was observed once. This chain links TRBV5-8 with TRBJ1-2, with D unclear. With 6 bases removed from V and 4 bases from J, the gap between germline ends came to 16 bases. The CDR3 is 14 residues long. Per germline, CDR1 SGHTS and CDR2 YDEGEE. CDR3 region: CASTVGEFGYGYTF. In DNA, the CDR3 is TGTGCCAGCACGGTAGGAGAATTTGGCTATGGCTACACCTTC.

The chain links TRBV5-1 to TRBJ2-1; 10 nucleotides match TRBD2. V was clipped by 6 bases and J by 6 bases; unmatched bases: 3. The CDR3 has 13 amino acids. The germline V gene has CDR1 SGHRS and CDR2 YFSETQ. The CDR3 region is CASMRTSGNEQFF. The CDR3 bases are TGCGCCAGCATGAGGACTAGCGGCAATGAGCAGTTCTTC.

In its sample, this clone was seen a few times. V gene TRBV5-1 combines with J gene TRBJ2-3; 7 bases align to TRBD2. Germline-derived CDR1 and CDR2 are SGHRS and YFSETQ. Trimming removed 4 bases from V and 0 bases from J; junction bases left unmatched: 8. This CDR3 contains 16 residues. The CDR3 is CASSDLGRGSTDTQYF. In DNA form, the CDR3 reads TGCGCCAGCAGCGATCTTGGGCGGGGGAGCACAGATACGCAGTATTTT. Using reference TRBV5-1 and TRBJ2-3 for the parts outside the CDR3, the full variable domain is KAGVTQTPRYLIKTRGQQVTLSCSPISGHRSVSWYQQTPGQGLQFLFEYFSETQRNKGNFPGRFSGRQFSNSRSEMNVSTLELGDSALYLCASSDLGRGSTDTQYFGPGTRLTVL.

The gene calls are TRBV2 and TRBJ2-2; the match to TRBD2 covers 8 bases. CDR3 length: 16 amino acids. After removal of 0 bases from V and 4 bases from J, the junction contained 4 bases not matched to a gene. Germline V CDR1 and CDR2: SNHLY, FYNNEI. Here the CDR3 DNA reads TGTGCCAGCAGTGAAGCCGGGACTAGTATCACCGGGGAGCTGTTTTTT. This translates into CASSEAGTSITGELFF.

The J gene is TRBJ2-1, the V gene TRBV5-1; 8 bases fit TRBD1. Germline V lookup: CDR1 SGHRS, CDR2 YFSETQ. V was clipped by 2 bases and J by 6 bases; unmatched bases: 10. The CDR3 consists of 16 residues. The CDR3, as DNA: TGCGCCAGCAGCTTCTTGGGCCAGGGGGCAGGCAATGAGCAGTTCTTC. This gives the protein CASSFLGQGAGNEQFF.

The J gene is TRBJ1-2, the V gene TRBV5-5; 7 positions agree with TRBD1. The V segment lost 5 bases and the J segment 4 bases; nucleotides outside the gene matches: 8. The CDR3 loop spans 14 amino acids. The germline V gene has CDR1 SGHKS and CDR2 YYEKEE (reference sequence). CDR3: CASRDETGPYGYTF. For the CDR3, the DNA is TGTGCCAGCAGGGACGAGACAGGGCCCTATGGCTACACCTTC.

V usage is TRBV6-5 and J usage is TRBJ1-3; 7 nucleotides align to TRBD1. The CDR3 totals 13 residues. V lost 8 bases, J lost 2 bases, and 3 bases stayed unmatched. Per the germline V gene, CDR1 is MNHEY and CDR2 is SVGAGI. CDR3 residues: CASPQGAGNTIYF. The CDR3 DNA follows: TGTGCCAGCCCCCAGGGGGCTGGAAACACCATATATTTT.

The chain recombines TRBV6-1 with TRBJ2-4, with a weak D call TRBD1 (6 bases). Germline values: CDR1 MNHNS, CDR2 SASEGT. Trimming stripped 2 bases from V and 0 bases from J, with 20 bases between. This CDR3 contains 19 residues. CDR3 coding DNA: TGTGCCAGCAGTGAACCGTTTGTGGGGGCGAATCTAGCCAAAAACATTCAGTACTTC. It translates to CASSEPFVGANLAKNIQYF.

This clone was detected only once. The chain couples TRBV18 to TRBJ1-6, with D maybe TRBD1 (6 bases). Germline CDR1 and CDR2: KGHSH and LQKENI. With 4 bases removed from V and 0 bases from J, the gap between germline ends came to 7 bases. CDR3 length equals 15 residues. The DNA for the CDR3 is TGTGCCAGCTCACGGGACACCTCCTATAATTCACCCCTCCACTTT. This codes for CASSRDTSYNSPLHF.

This sequence joins TRBV6-5 and TRBJ1-1; no firm D call. The length of the CDR3 is 11 residues. CDR1 and CDR2 (germline): MNHEY, SVGAGI. Trimming pared 7 bases from V and 7 bases from J, leaving 10 bases between. CDR3 sequence: CASTTGFEAFF. Here the CDR3 DNA reads TGTGCCAGCACCACGGGGTTTGAAGCTTTCTTT.

The chain recombines TRBV9 with TRBJ2-2, with D possibly TRBD2 on 6 matching bases. The CDR3 is made up of 13 amino acids. V lost 7 bases and J lost 2, with 9 bases in between. Germline CDR1 reads SGDLS; CDR2 reads YYNGEE. The CDR3, as DNA: TGTGCCAGCTCGCGGGGCAACACCGGGGAGCTGTTTTTT. It is translated as CASSRGNTGELFF.

The chain couples TRBV7-9 to TRBJ2-3; the match to TRBD2 covers 10 bases. CDR1 and CDR2 from the germline V gene are SEHNR and FQNEAQ (reference sequence). V dropped 1 base and J dropped 2; count of bases not matched to a gene: 6. The length of the CDR3 is 17 residues. In DNA form, the CDR3 reads TGTGCCAGCAGCTTAGGACTAGCGGGCCTCAACACAGATACGCAGTATTTT. Protein: CASSLGLAGLNTDTQYF.

This clone has a single count. This rearrangement joins TRBV12-3 or TRBV12-4 to TRBJ2-3, with a weak D call TRBD1 (6 bases). CDR3 length equals 13 residues. The germline V and J ends were trimmed by 5 bases and 4 bases, with 10 bases remaining between them. The CDR3 sequence: CASSLQGADTQYF. The DNA for the CDR3 is TGTGCCAGCAGTCTACAGGGAGCAGATACGCAGTATTTT.

The gene calls are TRBV6-5 and TRBJ1-2; no clear D. CDR1 is MNHEY, CDR2 SVGAGI, per germline. CDR3 length equals 16 residues. Between the trimmed V and J ends, which lost 2 bases and 4 bases, there was a span of 17 bases. The CDR3 DNA sequence: TGTGCCAGCAGTTACATGTTAGGGCGGGTCCCCTATGGCTACACCTTC. This encodes CASSYMLGRVPYGYTF.